These 24 T cell receptor beta chains were all obtained from the same sample, sequenced in a study of blood T cell repertoires in COVID-19. Assay used: immunoSEQ multiplex PCR; TCRdb lists only in-frame clones, some missing. The sample comprises 200,000 to 250,000 clones, 85% to 90% of which are singletons, and 3.5% rests with the top ten. Sequenced material: PBMCs or T cells enriched from blood (not recorded which). All receptors derive from a woman younger than 30 in a cohort exposed to, infected with or recovered from COVID-19 (not recorded which).

The table lists this clone with a count of one. The chain couples TRBV3-1 (or the pseudogene TRBV3-2) to TRBJ2-2; 8 bases are shared with TRBD2. This CDR3 spans 13 amino acids. J was trimmed by 10 bases and V by 7 bases; bases with no gene match: 8. The germline V gene has CDR1 LGHDT and CDR2 YNNKEL (reference sequence). DNA of the CDR3: TGTGCCAGCAAGGCGGCGGGAGGAGTGGAGCTGTTTTTT. Encoded protein: CASKAAGGVELFF.

The chain links TRBV28 to TRBJ1-2, with TRBD1 identical over 10 bases. CDR3 size: 14 residues. Germline-derived CDR1 and CDR2 are MDHEN and SYDVKM. V trimming: 5 bases; J trimming: 7 bases; junction bases outside the gene matches: 7. The CDR3 spells CASSRQGAYTGYTF. In nucleotides, the CDR3 is TGTGCCAGCAGTCGACAGGGGGCATATACTGGCTACACCTTC.

V usage is TRBV21-1 and J usage is TRBJ1-1; no check of the table's D call, TRBD1, against the DNA was made. TRBV21-1 is annotated as a pseudogene. The CDR3 spans 15 residues. The CDR3 DNA follows: TGTGCCAGCAGCAATCGGACAGGGGGATGGTCTGAAGCTTTCTTT. Protein: CASSNRTGGWSEAFF.

The J gene is TRBJ2-1, the V gene TRBV6-4; 7 nucleotides line up with TRBD2. Trimming cost V 5 bases and J 8 bases; bases outside gene matches: 9. The CDR3 covers 14 residues. CDR1 and CDR2 from the germline V gene are MRHNA and SNTAGT. The DNA of the CDR3 is TGTGCCAGCAGTACAACGGGAGGTATAGATGAGCAGTTCTTC. Amino acids: CASSTTGGIDEQFF.

This chain joins TRBV19 and TRBJ1-5; a weak D match, TRBD1 (5 bases). Germline lookup yields CDR1 LNHDA and CDR2 SQIVND (reference sequence). The CDR3 has 12 amino acids. Between the trimmed V and J ends, which lost 5 bases and 6 bases, there was a span of 8 bases. The CDR3 sequence is CASSLGGQPQHF. Here the CDR3 DNA reads TGTGCCAGTAGTTTGGGGGGTCAGCCCCAGCATTTT.

Only one count was recorded for this clone. The chain links TRBV11-3 to TRBJ2-5; 7 bases agree with TRBD1. Germline loops: CDR1 SGHNT, CDR2 YENEEA. The CDR3 runs 15 residues. V gave up 3 bases and J gave up 9 bases; unmatched junction bases: 13. This CDR3 is CASSFFDGDSPPQYF. CDR3 nucleotides: TGTGCCAGCAGCTTCTTTGACGGGGACAGTCCCCCCCAGTACTTC.

The chain carries TRBV14 and TRBJ2-7, with D possibly TRBD2 on 6 matching bases. The CDR3 is made up of 13 amino acids. CDR1 is SGHDN and CDR2 is FVKESK in the germline V gene. Trimming stripped 4 bases from V and 2 bases from J, with 9 bases between. As DNA, the CDR3 is TGTGCCAGCAGCCTCGCTAGCGCCTACGAGCAGTACTTC. Translation gives CASSLASAYEQYF.

This chain links TRBV7-8 with TRBJ1-5; the D gene is possibly TRBD1 (6 bases). The V gene lost 4 bases and the J gene lost 5 bases, with 12 bases spanning the gap. This CDR3 has 14 amino acids. The germline V gene encodes CDR1 SGHVS and CDR2 FQNEAQ. This chain's CDR3 is CASSSRDIYQPQHF. The CDR3 DNA is TGTGCCAGCAGCTCCCGGGACATTTATCAGCCCCAGCATTTT.

The chain joins TRBV6-6 to TRBJ1-2; 8 nucleotides align to TRBD1. The V segment lost 6 bases and the J segment 2 bases; nucleotides outside the gene matches: 5. The CDR3 has 14 amino acids. Per the germline V gene, CDR1 is MNHNY and CDR2 is SVGAGI (reference sequence). In DNA form, the CDR3 reads TGTGCCAGCAGATACCGGACAGGGAACTATGGCTACACCTTC. As protein: CASRYRTGNYGYTF.

The rearrangement joins TRBV18 to TRBJ2-1; 8 bases align to TRBD2. Unmatched junction bases numbered 9, after V lost 4 bases and J lost 7 bases. This CDR3 is built from 15 residues. Germline V gene data show CDR1 as KGHSH and CDR2 as LQKENI. The CDR3 loop reads CASSLSLAGPNEQFF. As DNA, the CDR3 is TGTGCCAGCTCACTAAGCTTAGCGGGACCTAATGAGCAGTTCTTC. The full variable domain, its missing parts supplied by reference TRBV18 and TRBJ2-1, is NAGVMQNPRHLVRRRGQEARLRCSPMKGHSHVYWYRQLPEEGLKFMVYLQKENIIDESGMPKERFSAEFPKEGPSILRIQQVVRGDSAAYFCASSLSLAGPNEQFFGPGTRLTVL.

The rearrangement uses TRBV28 and TRBJ1-1, with 10 positions matching TRBD1. In germline, CDR1 is MDHEN, CDR2 SYDVKM. Losses at the gene ends were 3 bases for V and 5 bases for J; bases not matched to a gene: 3. This CDR3 is built from 14 residues. The CDR3 DNA sequence: TGTGCCAGCAGTTTGACAGGGGGCGGGACTGAAGCTTTCTTT. Translation: CASSLTGGGTEAFF. The entire variable domain, with the rest obtained from reference TRBV28 and TRBJ1-1, is as follows: DVKVTQSSRYLVKRTGEKVFLECVQDMDHENMFWYRQDPGLGLRLIYFSYDVKMKEKGDIPEGYSVSREKKERFSLILESASTNQTSMYLCASSLTGGGTEAFFGQGTRLTVV.

The chain has TRBV19 and TRBJ1-2, with 7 nucleotides matching TRBD1. The junction had 0 bases not matched to a gene; V was cut back by 5 bases and J by 3 bases. CDR1 and CDR2 (germline): LNHDA, SQIVND (reference sequence). This CDR3 spans 12 amino acids. As DNA, the CDR3 is TGTGCCAGTAGTGACAGGGACTATGGCTACACCTTC. Residues: CASSDRDYGYTF.

The CDR3 DNA follows: TGCGCCAGCAGTGATGGGGCGGGAAAGCAGTTCTTC. Translating it yields CASSDGAGKQFF. The chain combines TRBV10-1 with TRBJ2-1; D possibly corresponds to TRBD2 (6 bases). V was clipped by 3 bases and J by 11 bases, with 11 bases between them. This CDR3 has 12 residues. CDR1 and CDR2 (germline): WNHNN, SYGVQD (reference sequence).

The table lists this clone with a count of one. The chain carries TRBV20-1 and TRBJ2-7, with D possibly being TRBD1 (6 bases). V was cut by 3 bases and J by 4 bases, with 13 bases left in between. This CDR3 has 13 amino acids. CDR1 is DFQATT and CDR2 is SNEGSKA in the germline V gene (reference sequence). The CDR3 sequence: CSASPQGEYEQYF. The CDR3, as DNA: TGCAGTGCTAGTCCACAGGGCGAATACGAGCAGTACTTC.

The chain joins TRBV19 to TRBJ2-7; the match to TRBD1 covers 9 bases. The V gene end was trimmed by 7 bases and the J gene end by 5 bases; junction bases not matched to a gene: 9. The CDR3 totals 14 residues. Per the germline V gene, CDR1 is LNHDA and CDR2 is SQIVND (reference sequence). In nucleotides, the CDR3 is TGTGCCAGTATAGGGGGGACAGGGACGAACGAGCAGTACTTC. This encodes CASIGGTGTNEQYF.

The gene calls are TRBV29-1 and TRBJ2-7, with 8 nucleotides matching TRBD1. V lost 6 bases and J lost 3; bases outside the gene matches: 4. The CDR3 totals 12 residues. Germline V gene lookup returns CDR1 SQVTM and CDR2 ANQGSEA. The CDR3 loop reads CSVRDRGYEQYF. As DNA, the CDR3 is TGCAGCGTACGCGACAGGGGCTACGAGCAGTACTTC.

The genes are TRBV7-9 and TRBJ2-5; TRBD1 is a possible D gene (5 bases). V lost 1 base to trimming and J lost 1 base, with 16 bases between them. Germline loops: CDR1 SEHNR, CDR2 FQNEAQ (reference sequence). This CDR3 comprises 17 residues. This CDR3 reads CASSLGGRTFGQETQYF. Here the CDR3 DNA reads TGTGCCAGCAGCTTAGGGGGCAGGACATTCGGCCAAGAGACCCAGTACTTC. The whole variable domain, remainder taken from reference TRBV7-9 and TRBJ2-5, is DTGVSQNPRHKITKRGQNVTFRCDPISEHNRLYWYRQTLGQGPEFLTYFQNEAQLEKSRLLSDRFSAERPKGSFSTLEIQRTEQGDSAMYLCASSLGGRTFGQETQYFGPGTRLLVL.

V usage is TRBV18 and J usage is TRBJ1-1, with no clear D. Trimming removed 4 bases at V and 5 bases at J, with 20 bases between. The germline V gene has CDR1 KGHSH and CDR2 LQKENI. This CDR3 has 16 residues. The CDR3 sequence is CASSRGQSGGGTEAFF. CDR3 nucleotide sequence: TGTGCCAGCTCACGCGGCCAGTCGGGTGGAGGGACTGAAGCTTTCTTT.

This chain uses TRBV10-1 with TRBJ2-1, with unresolved D. This CDR3 spans 14 amino acids. Germline CDR1 reads WNHNN; CDR2 reads SYGVQD (reference sequence). Trimming shortened V by 1 base and J by 6 bases, and 10 bases separated the two germline ends. CDR3 protein: CASSEFTATNEQFF. CDR3 nucleotides: TGCGCCAGCAGTGAGTTTACTGCCACCAATGAGCAGTTCTTC.

The chain carries TRBV13 and TRBJ2-2; D is unclear. Trimming pared 0 bases from V and 5 bases from J, leaving 10 bases between. This CDR3 has 15 residues. The germline V gene encodes CDR1 PRHDT and CDR2 FYEKMQ (reference sequence). The CDR3 here is CASSLGPRGTGELFF. The CDR3, as DNA: TGTGCCAGCAGCTTAGGCCCCCGAGGAACCGGGGAGCTGTTTTTT.

The chain links TRBV3-1 (or the pseudogene TRBV3-2) to TRBJ2-5; D possibly corresponds to TRBD1 (5 bases). CDR1 is LGHDT and CDR2 is YNNKEL in the germline V gene (reference sequence). The ends were cut back, 3 bases at V and 7 bases at J, with 9 bases in the middle. This CDR3 region has 12 residues. The CDR3 sequence: CASSQAQGTQYF. CDR3 nucleotide sequence: TGTGCCAGCAGCCAGGCGCAGGGGACCCAGTACTTC.

The CDR3 reads CASSPGIGSPLHF. Here the CDR3 DNA reads TGTGCCAGCAGCCCGGGGATAGGGTCACCCCTCCACTTT. The chain links TRBV7-9 to TRBJ1-6; D ambiguous. The CDR3 is 13 amino acids. Between the trimmed V and J ends, which lost 5 bases and 10 bases, there was a span of 12 bases. Looked up from germline, CDR1 is SEHNR and CDR2 is FQNEAQ (reference sequence).

V usage is TRBV27 and J usage is TRBJ1-2, with 8 bases aligning to TRBD1. Germline CDR1 is MNHEY and CDR2 is SMNVEV (reference sequence). The CDR3 runs 16 residues. V shed 5 bases, J shed 3 bases, and the junction held 11 bases outside the gene matches. The CDR3 nucleotides are TGTGCCAGCAGTCCAGACAGGGACAGGCTTTACTATGGCTACACCTTC. This codes for CASSPDRDRLYYGYTF.

This clone was seen a single time. The V call is TRBV27, the J call TRBJ1-4, with 9 nucleotides matching TRBD1. This CDR3 has 14 residues. In germline, CDR1 is MNHEY, CDR2 SMNVEV (reference sequence). V trimming: 5 bases; J trimming: 5 bases; junction bases outside the gene matches: 3. CDR3 amino acids: CASSSGTGNEKLFF. In DNA, the CDR3 is TGTGCCAGCAGTAGTGGGACAGGGAATGAAAAACTGTTTTTT.